These T cell receptor beta chains were read from a single sample in a study of vaccination effects on CD4 cells after COVID-19. Produced via immunoSEQ multiplex PCR; TCRdb's table is partial and in-frame only. Of about 46,000 clones in the sample, over 60% were seen once. The antigens of these receptors remain unknown. The sequencing used CD4+ T cells from PBMCs cultured without peptide, collected after COVID-19 vaccination. These receptors were collected from a human donor who had a prior SARS-CoV-2 infection. Both conserved end residues are part of each CDR3.

v_gene	CDR3aa
TRBV3-1/TRBV3-2	CASSQEGLTAGANVLTF
TRBV21-1	CASSNRDSYEQYF
TRBV30	CAWTKGQTYEQYF
TRBV27	CASSLSWRGGTYNEQFF
TRBV3-1/TRBV3-2	CASSGETSLETQYF
TRBV6-5	CASRGAAIGGNIQYF
TRBV10-3	CAIRVNRDTNTEAFF
TRBV28	CASSLYQGPQGDIQYF
TRBV7-2	CASSLINSGNEQFF
TRBV14	CASSQDGDRVTNQPQHF
TRBV27	CASSLEGHRGEKLFF
TRBV5-4	CASSLGRFTSLYGYTF
TRBV10-3	CAISERGRNTGELFF
TRBV2	CASTYPVKYEQYF
TRBV5-4	CASSRPTDSANEQYF
TRBV15	CATASGRAGEQYF
TRBV4-2	CASSQASGSYTQYF
TRBV6-6	CASRLGGSNEKLFF
TRBV3-1/TRBV3-2	CASSPSGGAWETQYF
TRBV5-4	CASSLVQGQGYGYTF
TRBV5-4	CASSLGSHGTGLHEQYF
TRBV20-1	CSANRVGEQYF
TRBV4-2	CASSSTGTRWNTEAFF
TRBV6-2/TRBV6-3	CASSSGQYNSPLHF
TRBV19	CARTKFLGETQYF
TRBV7-8	CASSPQGTANEKLFF
TRBV13	CASSPYSGGEETQYF
TRBV4-2	CASSQEAGTERETQYF
TRBV19	CASSVQGTRRPEAFF
TRBV9	CASSRATSGGEETQYF
TRBV5-1	CASSLTGDEQYF
TRBV4-3	CASSQDMGRTYEQYF
TRBV7-6	CASSRLPPSPTYNEQFF